This passage covers 26 T cell receptor beta chains from one sample sequenced in a study of T cells in Graves' hyperthyroidism and ophthalmopathy. There were TCR beta CDR3 regions amplified from RNA transcripts. HTBI primers drove first-round RT-PCR of the TCR CDR3. One entry per CDR3 protein, called by TCRdb with MiXCR from the multiplex PCR reads. Of roughly 300,000 distinct CDR3 sequences listed, around a fifth are singletons. Material for sequencing was blood. The receptor source for this set is a woman between 45 and 60 years old with Graves' hyperthyroidism.

This clonotype has a count of ten or more. The gene calls are TRBV7-3 and TRBJ2-3; maybe TRBD1 (5 bases). The CDR3 totals 15 residues. The V end lost 0 bases, the J end lost 5 bases, and 12 bases lay between the germline ends. Per germline, CDR1 SGHTA and CDR2 FQGTGA. The CDR3 DNA is TGTGCCAGCAGCTTAACAAGGGGCGCAAGAGATACGCAGTATTTT. This sequence encodes CASSLTRGARDTQYF.

This clonotype was counted ten times or more. The rearrangement links TRBV6-2 or TRBV6-3 to TRBJ1-1, with D possibly TRBD1 on 5 matching bases. The V end was cut by 3 bases, the J end by 0 bases, with 8 bases between. The CDR3 is 14 amino acids. Germline V lookup: CDR1 MNHEY, CDR2 SVGEGT. The CDR3: CASSYGGVNTEAFF. CDR3 nucleotides: TGTGCCAGCAGTTATGGAGGGGTGAACACTGAAGCTTTCTTT.

This clonotype was seen at least ten times. This CDR3 reads CASSIERGTEAFF. In DNA, the CDR3 is TGTGCCAGCAGTATAGAAAGGGGGACTGAAGCTTTCTTT. The rearrangement links TRBV11-2 to TRBJ1-1; TRBD1 is a possible D gene (6 bases). Looked up from germline, CDR1 is SGHAT and CDR2 is FQNNGV. The germline V and J ends were trimmed by 6 bases and 5 bases, with 13 bases remaining between them. The CDR3 sequence is 13 residues long.

This clonotype was counted between two and nine times. The chain carries TRBV20-1 and TRBJ2-1, with D hard to call. The V and J ends lost 6 bases and 6 bases respectively, with 21 bases between them. The CDR3 has 15 amino acids. Germline lookup yields CDR1 DFQATT and CDR2 SNEGSKA (reference sequence). The CDR3 bases are TGCAGTGCCCTAAAACAGTCAAACCTTGGCAATGAGCAGTTCTTC. Amino acid sequence: CSALKQSNLGNEQFF.

This clonotype was recorded many times. The V gene is TRBV28, the J gene TRBJ1-2; 9 bases fit TRBD1. CDR3 size: 13 residues. V gave up 5 bases and J gave up 2 bases; unmatched junction bases: 0. The germline V gene encodes CDR1 MDHEN and CDR2 SYDVKM. Here the CDR3 reads CASSDRGNYGYTF. The CDR3, as DNA: TGTGCCAGCAGTGACAGGGGGAACTATGGCTACACCTTC.

In its sample, this clonotype was seen a few times. This chain joins TRBV12-3 or TRBV12-4 and TRBJ1-6; D is undetermined. The CDR3 spans 15 residues. Trimming left V 6 bases short and J 10 bases short, with 19 bases between. The CDR3 sequence: CASSQVGEWRSPLHF. The CDR3 DNA follows: TGTGCCAGCAGCCAAGTCGGAGAATGGCGATCACCCCTCCACTTT.

This clonotype was picked up many times. The chain recombines TRBV5-1 with TRBJ2-2; D gene uncertain. The V end lost 3 bases, the J end lost 6 bases, and 9 bases lay between the germline ends. The CDR3 loop spans 13 amino acids. CDR1 and CDR2 (germline): SGHRS, YFSETQ. The CDR3 DNA is TGCGCCAGCAGCTCGCTCGGGCCCGGGGAGCTGTTTTTT. It codes for CASSSLGPGELFF. Variable domain in full (rest from reference TRBV5-1 and TRBJ2-2): KAGVTQTPRYLIKTRGQQVTLSCSPISGHRSVSWYQQTPGQGLQFLFEYFSETQRNKGNFPGRFSGRQFSNSRSEMNVSTLELGDSALYLCASSSLGPGELFFGEGSRLTVL.

There are many counts of this clonotype. The J gene is TRBJ2-3, the V gene TRBV5-1; TRBD2 matches 7 bases. This CDR3 comprises 15 residues. The J segment lost 5 bases and the V segment lost 4 bases, leaving 10 bases of the junction unmatched. Looked up from germline, CDR1 is SGHRS and CDR2 is YFSETQ. The CDR3 bases are TGCGCCAGCAGCGCCGGGACTAAGGTTGGAGATACGCAGTATTTT. Protein sequence: CASSAGTKVGDTQYF.

This clonotype showed up many times. The chain recombines TRBV27 with TRBJ2-1; a weak D match, TRBD1 (6 bases). Germline-derived CDR1 and CDR2 are MNHEY and SMNVEV (reference sequence). V was shortened by 5 bases and J by 5 bases, with 19 bases between the two germline ends. The CDR3 has 16 amino acids. The CDR3 here is CASSRQVRYGNNEQFF. The DNA of the CDR3 is TGTGCCAGCAGTCGACAGGTTAGGTACGGGAACAATGAGCAGTTCTTC.

The chain has TRBV28 and TRBJ2-2, with 7 bases identical to TRBD1. This CDR3 contains 17 residues. Germline V gene lookup returns CDR1 MDHEN and CDR2 SYDVKM. The J segment lost 1 base and the V segment lost 4 bases, leaving 9 bases of the junction unmatched. CDR3 residues: CASSSYIWDRNTGELFF. CDR3 DNA: TGTGCCAGCAGTTCCTATATTTGGGACAGGAACACCGGGGAGCTGTTTTTT. Variable domain in full (rest from reference TRBV28 and TRBJ2-2): DVKVTQSSRYLVKRTGEKVFLECVQDMDHENMFWYRQDPGLGLRLIYFSYDVKMKEKGDIPEGYSVSREKKERFSLILESASTNQTSMYLCASSSYIWDRNTGELFFGEGSRLTVL.

This chain links TRBV3-1 with TRBJ2-7, with D unresolved. The V end lost 5 bases, the J end lost 0 bases, and 17 bases lay between the germline ends. Germline V CDR1 and CDR2: LGHDT, YNNKEL (reference sequence). The CDR3 is 16 amino acids. The CDR3 DNA reads as TGTGCCAGCAGCTACTCGCCCTCGGAAGCCTCCTACGAGCAGTACTTC. Its protein product is CASSYSPSEASYEQYF.

This clonotype was detected ten times or more. The chain carries TRBV7-9 and TRBJ1-5; D is ambiguous. Germline V CDR1 and CDR2: SEHNR, FQNEAQ (reference sequence). CDR3 length: 14 amino acids. Trimming shortened V by 3 bases and J by 2 bases, and 8 bases separated the two germline ends. The CDR3 here is CASSLGGGNQPQHF. In nucleotides, the CDR3 is TGTGCCAGCAGCTTGGGAGGTGGCAATCAGCCCCAGCATTTT.

For this clonotype: Just one base apart from a much larger clone, this may be a read error. DNA for the CDR3: TGCAGCGTTGAAGAAGAGGCGGGAAAACTGATTTTT. The encoded protein is CSVEEEAGKLIF. The chain couples TRBV29-1 to TRBJ1-4; D gene uncertain. Germline CDR1 is SQVTM and CDR2 is ANQGSEA. CDR3 length equals 12 residues.

The genes are TRBV7-3 and TRBJ2-5; weak D call: TRBD1 (7 bases). The ends were cut back, 4 bases at V and 2 bases at J, with 14 bases in the middle. The CDR3 loop spans 15 amino acids. Looked up from germline, CDR1 is SGHTA and CDR2 is FQGTGA. The CDR3 bases are TGTGCCAGCAGCTCGGGGGACAGTCAACAAGAGACCCAGTACTTC. Translation: CASSSGDSQQETQYF.

With regard to this clonotype: Just one base apart from a much larger clone, this may be a read error. The chain employs TRBV30 and TRBJ2-7; D may be TRBD2 (5 bases). The CDR3 contains 14 residues. Per germline, CDR1 GTSNPN and CDR2 SVGIG (reference sequence). V lost 2 bases and J 4 bases, leaving 15 bases between the germline ends. Here the CDR3 DNA reads TGTGCCTGGAGTCGAGGGATTAGCAAGTACGAGCAGTACTTC. This encodes CAWSRGISKYEQYF.

The chain joins TRBV7-8 to TRBJ2-3; 7 nucleotides align to TRBD2. CDR1 and CDR2 (germline): SGHVS, FQNEAQ. The CDR3 loop spans 16 amino acids. With 4 bases clipped from V and 3 bases from J, the junction kept 10 bases outside the gene matches. The CDR3 loop reads CASSSRLALTTDTQYF. The CDR3 region has the DNA TGTGCCAGCAGCTCGCGACTAGCCCTCACTACAGATACGCAGTATTTT.

This clonotype showed up many times. V usage is TRBV6-1 and J usage is TRBJ1-6; D uncertain. Trimming stripped 6 bases from V and 5 bases from J, with 8 bases between. This CDR3 has 13 residues. CDR1 MNHNS and CDR2 SASEGT come from the germline V gene. CDR3 sequence: CASSRYHNSPLHF. CDR3 nucleotide sequence: TGTGCCAGCAGCCGGTACCATAATTCACCCCTCCACTTT.

The chain uses TRBV20-1 and TRBJ2-3, with TRBD2 as a possible D gene (5 bases). Trimming cost V 5 bases and J 0 bases, with 9 bases left between them. The CDR3 has 13 residues. Per the germline V gene, CDR1 is DFQATT and CDR2 is SNEGSKA (reference sequence). CDR3: CSAERISTDTQYF. The CDR3 DNA sequence: TGCAGTGCTGAGCGGATTAGCACAGATACGCAGTATTTT.

CDR3 coding DNA: TGTGCCAGTAGTCTGATGCGGGACAGGGGGCGGACTGAAGCTTTCTTT. Its translation: CASSLMRDRGRTEAFF. V gene TRBV19 combines with J gene TRBJ1-1; TRBD1 matches 12 bases. The V gene's germline CDR1 is LNHDA and CDR2 SQIVND (reference sequence). The V and J ends lost 5 bases and 5 bases, in that order; junction bases with no gene match: 9. This CDR3 has 16 amino acids.

This clonotype occurred many times. This chain links TRBV18 with TRBJ1-2; unclear D gene. Germline V lookup: CDR1 KGHSH, CDR2 LQKENI. The germline V and J ends were trimmed by 6 bases and 4 bases, with 9 bases remaining between them. The CDR3 length is 12 residues. The CDR3 reads CASSLPLYGYTF. The CDR3 DNA follows: TGTGCCAGCTCCCTCCCTCTCTATGGCTACACCTTC. The full variable domain, with the rest looked up from reference TRBV18 and TRBJ1-2, is NAGVMQNPRHLVRRRGQEARLRCSPMKGHSHVYWYRQLPEEGLKFMVYLQKENIIDESGMPKERFSAEFPKEGPSILRIQQVVRGDSAAYFCASSLPLYGYTFGSGTRLTVV.

J is TRBJ2-7 and V is TRBV6-2 or TRBV6-3; D is unresolved. The CDR3 runs to 11 residues. CDR1 MNHEY and CDR2 SVGEGT come from the germline V gene. Trimming removed 8 bases from V and 7 bases from J, with 12 bases in between. The CDR3 sequence is CASAWTSEQYF. CDR3 nucleotides: TGTGCCAGCGCCTGGACGAGTGAGCAGTACTTC.

This clonotype was recorded many times. The chain combines TRBV11-3 with TRBJ1-5, with D possibly being TRBD1 (6 bases). CDR3 length: 15 amino acids. Trimming left V 4 bases short and J 7 bases short, with 17 bases between. The germline CDR1 and CDR2 sequences are SGHNT and YENEEA. CDR3 nucleotides: TGTGCCAGCAGCTCGAGACAGGAGTGGGGACAGCCCCAGCATTTT. Protein product: CASSSRQEWGQPQHF.

This clonotype was counted ten times or more. V is TRBV24-1 and J is TRBJ2-7; 9 bases line up with TRBD2. The CDR3 runs to 15 residues. Per germline, CDR1 KGHDR and CDR2 SFDVKD. The V segment lost 4 bases and the J segment 2 bases; nucleotides outside the gene matches: 5. CDR3 loop: CATSDPSGKTYEQYF. In DNA, the CDR3 is TGTGCCACCAGTGACCCTAGCGGGAAAACCTACGAGCAGTACTTC.

This chain joins TRBV20-1 and TRBJ1-2; 11 nucleotides match TRBD1. J gave up 6 bases and V 2 bases, and 8 bases lay outside the gene matches. CDR3 length: 15 residues. Germline assignment: CDR1 DFQATT and CDR2 SNEGSKA (reference sequence). The CDR3 DNA follows: TGCAGTGCTAGAAACCCGGGACAGGGGGTAGATGGCTACACCTTC. This codes for CSARNPGQGVDGYTF.

The rearrangement uses TRBV5-6 and TRBJ2-3, with D hard to call. V lost 4 bases, J lost 11 bases, and 23 bases lay in between. The germline gives CDR1 SGHDT, CDR2 YYEEEE. The length of the CDR3 is 15 residues. The CDR3 DNA follows: TGTGCCAGCAGCACCGCTAGTTTCTTACGGAGTGGGCAGTATTTT. Amino acid sequence: CASSTASFLRSGQYF.

This chain connects TRBV20-1 to TRBJ2-1; 8 bases map to TRBD2. V lost 6 bases, J lost 7 bases, and 11 bases stayed unmatched. The CDR3 runs to 14 residues. CDR1 and CDR2 from the germline V gene are DFQATT and SNEGSKA (reference sequence). CDR3 bases: TGCAGTGCGCCTAGCGGGCTCCTCGGTAATGAGCAGTTCTTC. This translates into CSAPSGLLGNEQFF.